A single sample gave rise to the 8 T cell receptor beta chains below, sequenced in a study of cytomegalovirus exposure and HLA in healthy donors. Vbeta (60) and Jbeta (13) primers were used in the PCR. Assay used: immunoSEQ multiplex PCR; TCRdb lists only in-frame clones, some missing. The table records roughly 130,000 clones, roughly 70% of them present only once. The source material was PBMCs. These receptors all come from a man aged 35-49 years in good health and CMV-seropositive.

In DNA, the CDR3 is TGTGCCAGCAGCAAACTTTGGACAGGGCGGACTGAAGCTTTCTTT. Its protein is CASSKLWTGRTEAFF. The rearrangement links TRBV2 to TRBJ1-1, with 8 bases fitting TRBD1. Germline V gene data show CDR1 as SNHLY and CDR2 as FYNNEI. V was clipped by 6 bases and J by 5 bases; unmatched bases: 11. The CDR3 contains 15 residues.

The chain is built from TRBV30 and TRBJ2-1, with TRBD2 identical over 14 bases. V lost 2 bases and J lost 2; bases outside the gene matches: 5. The CDR3 extends over 17 amino acids. Germline CDR1 and CDR2: GTSNPN and SVGIG (reference sequence). As DNA, the CDR3 is TGTGCCTGGAGTCTAGGGACTAGCGGGGGTCCCTACAATGAGCAGTTCTTC. Translated: CAWSLGTSGGPYNEQFF.

The rearrangement links TRBV5-6 to TRBJ1-2; weak D call: TRBD1 (6 bases). V was clipped by 3 bases and J by 3 bases, with 12 bases between them. The V gene's germline CDR1 is SGHDT and CDR2 YYEEEE. This CDR3 region has 14 residues. The CDR3, as DNA: TGTGCCAGCAGCTCGACAGGTCCGGACTATGGCTACACCTTC. It codes for CASSSTGPDYGYTF.

The chain is built from TRBV5-4 and TRBJ1-3; tentative D call: TRBD1 (6 bases). Germline assignment: CDR1 SGHNT and CDR2 YYREEE (reference sequence). The V gene lost 4 bases and the J gene lost 10 bases, with 12 bases spanning the gap. CDR3 length equals 12 residues. Written as DNA, the CDR3 is TGTGCCAGCAGCCTCCGCCAGGGGACCATATATTTT. Encoded protein: CASSLRQGTIYF.

This clone was seen a few times. The chain couples TRBV5-4 to TRBJ2-3; 8 positions match TRBD1. The CDR3 is 16 amino acids. V lost 4 bases to trimming and J lost 0 bases; unmatched junction nucleotides: 7. CDR1 and CDR2 (germline): SGHNT, YYREEE (reference sequence). CDR3 DNA sequence: TGTGCCAGCAGCCTGAGGACAGGGTGGAGCACAGATACGCAGTATTTT. Protein product: CASSLRTGWSTDTQYF.

As regards this clone: One junction end disagrees with the germline gene, perhaps due to a read error. The rearrangement uses TRBV2 and TRBJ2-6; D might be TRBD1 (5 bases). This CDR3 spans 15 amino acids. Germline V gene lookup returns CDR1 SNHLY and CDR2 FYNNEI. The CDR3 here is CASSELGSGANVLAF. The CDR3 nucleotides read TGTGCCAGCAGTGAACTGGGATCTGGGGCCAACGTCCTGGCTTTC.

V gene TRBV7-9 combines with J gene TRBJ2-3; maybe TRBD2 (6 bases). V gave up 4 bases and J gave up 7 bases, with 12 bases separating them. The CDR3 covers 13 residues. Germline V gene lookup returns CDR1 SEHNR and CDR2 FQNEAQ (reference sequence). The chain's CDR3 is CASSSGTPYTQYF. The DNA of the CDR3 is TGTGCCAGCAGCTCCGGGACTCCCTATACGCAGTATTTT. The entire variable domain, with the rest obtained from reference TRBV7-9 and TRBJ2-3, is as follows: DTGVSQNPRHKITKRGQNVTFRCDPISEHNRLYWYRQTLGQGPEFLTYFQNEAQLEKSRLLSDRFSAERPKGSFSTLEIQRTEQGDSAMYLCASSSGTPYTQYFGPGTRLTVL.

The chain has TRBV6-6 and TRBJ2-2, with TRBD2 matching over 7 bases. This CDR3 has 14 residues. Per the germline V gene, CDR1 is MNHNY and CDR2 is SVGAGI (reference sequence). The trim removed 6 bases at V and 7 bases at J, leaving 8 bases unmatched. The CDR3 spells CASRVTSDNGELFF. As DNA, the CDR3 is TGTGCCAGCAGGGTTACTAGCGACAACGGGGAGCTGTTTTTT.